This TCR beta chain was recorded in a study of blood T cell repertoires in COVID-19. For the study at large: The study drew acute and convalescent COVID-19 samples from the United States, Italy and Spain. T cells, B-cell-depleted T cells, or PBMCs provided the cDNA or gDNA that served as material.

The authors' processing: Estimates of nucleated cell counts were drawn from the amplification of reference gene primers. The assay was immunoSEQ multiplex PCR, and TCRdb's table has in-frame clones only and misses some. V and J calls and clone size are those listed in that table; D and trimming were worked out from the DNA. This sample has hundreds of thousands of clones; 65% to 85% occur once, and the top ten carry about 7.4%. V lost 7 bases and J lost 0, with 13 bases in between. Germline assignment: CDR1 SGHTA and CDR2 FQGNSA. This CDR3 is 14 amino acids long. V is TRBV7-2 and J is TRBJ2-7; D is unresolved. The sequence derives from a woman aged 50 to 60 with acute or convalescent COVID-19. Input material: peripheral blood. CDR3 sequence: CASTLTTSSYEQYF. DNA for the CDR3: TGTGCCAGCACCCTGACAACGAGCTCCTACGAGCAGTACTTC.